The 31 T cell receptor beta chains listed next were all sequenced from one sample in a study of T cells in Graves' hyperthyroidism and ophthalmopathy. Researchers took RNA transcripts and amplified the TCR beta CDR3 regions from them. In the first-round RT-PCR of the TCR CDR3, the HTBI primer set was used. TCRdb independently ran MiXCR on the multiplex PCR reads; one entry per CDR3 protein. The table records 250,000 to 300,000 distinct CDR3 sequences, roughly 15% of them present only once. The sequenced material came from blood. These receptors all come from a woman aged 40 to 55 with Graves' hyperthyroidism.

This clonotype appeared a few times. This rearrangement joins TRBV12-3 or TRBV12-4 to TRBJ2-6; D is possibly TRBD1 or TRBD2 (6 bases each). Trimming removed 5 bases at V and 7 bases at J, with 15 bases between. The CDR3 is made up of 15 amino acids. DNA for the CDR3: TGTGCCAGCAGTGGAGGGGGGCTCTCAGCCAACGTCCTGACTTTC. Amino acid sequence: CASSGGGLSANVLTF.

This clonotype was counted many times. This rearrangement joins TRBV18 to TRBJ1-2, with a possible D match to TRBD1 (6 bases). V lost 4 bases to trimming and J lost 4 bases, with 10 bases between them. This CDR3 has 13 residues. Germline V gives CDR1 KGHSH, CDR2 LQKENI. CDR3 nucleotides: TGTGCCAGCTCACTCCGGGACACCTATGGCTACACCTTC. Amino acids: CASSLRDTYGYTF.

The table lists this clonotype with many counts. The CDR3 DNA reads as TGTGCCAGTAGTAGCGGGAGCATGGAGACCCAGTACTTC. It encodes CASSSGSMETQYF. V usage is TRBV19 and J usage is TRBJ2-5, with 7 bases identical to TRBD2. With 4 bases clipped from V and 5 bases from J, the junction kept 4 bases outside the gene matches. Per the germline V gene, CDR1 is LNHDA and CDR2 is SQIVND (reference sequence). The CDR3 covers 13 residues.

This chain joins TRBV19 and TRBJ2-3; D possibly corresponds to TRBD2 (5 bases). The V gene's germline CDR1 is LNHDA and CDR2 SQIVND (reference sequence). The V gene lost 3 bases and the J gene lost 13 bases, with 17 bases spanning the gap. The CDR3 totals 13 residues. The CDR3: CASSILLADFKYF. The CDR3 DNA sequence: TGTGCCAGTAGTATCCTTCTAGCAGACTTTAAGTATTTT.

This clonotype was counted ten times or more. CDR3 nucleotides: TGCAGTGCTAGGGCCAACACCGAGCAGTTCTTC. This translates into CSARANTEQFF. V gene TRBV20-1 combines with J gene TRBJ2-1; no reliable D call. Germline values: CDR1 DFQATT, CDR2 SNEGSKA (reference sequence). The CDR3 covers 11 residues. V was cut by 3 bases and J by 10 bases, with 10 bases left in between.

The chain links TRBV15 to TRBJ1-2, with TRBD1 as a possible D gene (5 bases). Germline CDR1 LNHNV, CDR2 YYDKDF (reference sequence). V lost 5 bases and J lost 7, with 14 bases in between. CDR3 length equals 13 residues. The CDR3 loop reads CATSPPTGTGYTF. Written as DNA, the CDR3 is TGTGCCACCAGCCCACCAACAGGAACTGGCTACACCTTC. The full variable domain, completed using reference TRBV15 and TRBJ1-2, is DAMVIQNPRYQVTQFGKPVTLSCSQTLNHNVMYWYQQKSSQAPKLLFHYYDKDFNNEADTPDNFQSRRPNTSFCFLDIRSPGLGDTAMYLCATSPPTGTGYTFGSGTRLTVV.

This sequence joins TRBV6-1 and TRBJ1-2; D ambiguous. Trimming removed 5 bases at V and 8 bases at J, with 9 bases between. The CDR3 consists of 11 residues. CDR1 is MNHNS and CDR2 is SASEGT in the germline V gene. The CDR3: CASSPSRGYTF. The DNA of the CDR3 is TGTGCCAGCAGTCCCTCCAGGGGCTACACCTTC.

This clonotype was counted ten times or more. This chain joins TRBV6-4 and TRBJ2-2, with no clear D. The V end was cut by 5 bases, the J end by 1 base, with 11 bases between. This CDR3 is 15 amino acids long. Germline values: CDR1 MRHNA, CDR2 SNTAGT. The CDR3 spells CASSPGIGNTGELFF. CDR3 bases: TGTGCCAGCAGTCCGGGCATAGGGAACACCGGGGAGCTGTTTTTT.

This clonotype was detected many times. V is TRBV6-1 and J is TRBJ2-1, with D perhaps matching TRBD2 (6 bases). This CDR3 has 14 amino acids. Trimming removed 5 bases from V and 9 bases from J, with 17 bases in between. In germline, CDR1 is MNHNS, CDR2 SASEGT. CDR3 nucleotides: TGTGCCAGCAGTTCGGGCGGGATCGTCGGTGAGCAGTTCTTC. Residues: CASSSGGIVGEQFF.

In this sample, this clonotype turned up many times. The chain joins TRBV15 to TRBJ1-4; a possible D gene is TRBD1 (6 bases). V lost 3 bases to trimming and J lost 7 bases, with 15 bases between them. Germline V CDR1 and CDR2: LNHNV, YYDKDF (reference sequence). The CDR3 covers 15 residues. The CDR3 region is CATSSQGYRGEKLFF. CDR3 DNA sequence: TGTGCCACCAGCAGCCAGGGGTATAGGGGTGAAAAACTGTTTTTT.

This clonotype was picked up a small number of times. The chain couples TRBV5-1 to TRBJ2-1, with 8 positions matching TRBD2. The CDR3 length is 17 residues. J lost 0 bases, V lost 0 bases, and 5 bases had no gene match. From germline, CDR1 is SGHRS and CDR2 YFSETQ. The CDR3 loop reads CASSLAGGRASYNEQFF. CDR3 DNA: TGCGCCAGCAGCTTGGCGGGGGGGAGGGCCTCCTACAATGAGCAGTTCTTC.

This clonotype was seen many times. The chain combines TRBV11-2 with TRBJ2-5, with 8 bases aligning to TRBD1. The CDR3 extends over 16 amino acids. Germline V gene sequence: CDR1 SGHAT, CDR2 FQNNGV. The J segment lost 1 base and the V segment lost 3 bases, leaving 7 bases of the junction unmatched. The CDR3 DNA reads as TGTGCCAGCAGCTTCCGCCAGACAGGGGTCCAAGAGACCCAGTACTTC. Translated, it gives CASSFRQTGVQETQYF.

This clonotype has at least ten counts. J is TRBJ2-2 and V is TRBV2, with TRBD1 identical over 7 bases. With V trimmed by 6 bases and J by 6 bases, 1 base remained unmatched. CDR1 is SNHLY, CDR2 FYNNEI, per germline. The CDR3 extends over 12 amino acids. In DNA, the CDR3 is TGTGCCAGCAGCGGGACAGCCGGGGAGCTGTTTTTT. It specifies CASSGTAGELFF.

This clonotype was detected a few times. This rearrangement joins TRBV19 to TRBJ2-7; 11 positions match TRBD2. Germline-derived CDR1 and CDR2 are LNHDA and SQIVND (reference sequence). This CDR3 contains 14 residues. J lost 4 bases, V lost 6 bases, and 5 bases had no gene match. CDR3 protein: CASRGGTSGYEQYF. The CDR3 DNA reads TGTGCCAGTAGGGGGGGGACTAGCGGATACGAGCAGTACTTC.

This clonotype was detected ten times or more. The chain has TRBV12-3 or TRBV12-4 and TRBJ1-1; TRBD1 matches at 7 bases. The CDR3 is made up of 14 amino acids. Trimming at V came to 5 bases and at J to 1 base, leaving 4 bases not matched to a gene. The CDR3 sequence: CASSRQGTNTEAFF. CDR3 sequence (DNA): TGTGCCAGCAGTCGACAGGGAACGAACACTGAAGCTTTCTTT.

Only a few counts were recorded for this clonotype. The chain couples TRBV18 to TRBJ2-3, with D maybe TRBD1 (6 bases). The CDR3 spans 14 residues. Germline V gene data show CDR1 as KGHSH and CDR2 as LQKENI. The V and J ends lost 5 bases and 0 bases respectively, with 9 bases between them. CDR3 DNA: TGTGCCAGCTCAATCGACAGGAGCACAGATACGCAGTATTTT. Its translation is CASSIDRSTDTQYF.

This clonotype was picked up many times. The chain links TRBV27 to TRBJ1-2; 7 positions agree with TRBD1. The germline V gene has CDR1 MNHEY and CDR2 SMNVEV (reference sequence). The CDR3 is 16 amino acids. V lost 3 bases, J lost 8 bases, and 15 bases stayed unmatched. CDR3 loop: CASSLGRGQGIVGYTF. The CDR3 nucleotides read TGTGCCAGCAGTTTGGGTAGGGGGCAGGGGATCGTCGGCTACACCTTC.

This clonotype was counted ten times or more. The rearrangement uses TRBV5-8 and TRBJ1-1; D unclear. The CDR3 runs to 18 residues. Germline loops: CDR1 SGHTS, CDR2 YDEGEE. V was cut by 2 bases and J by 3 bases, with 23 bases left in between. The CDR3 is CASSLGASVGRRYTEAFF. The CDR3 DNA reads as TGTGCCAGCAGCTTAGGTGCATCCGTCGGGAGGAGATACACTGAAGCTTTCTTT.

This clonotype was seen repeatedly, ten times or more. The CDR3 DNA sequence: TGCAGCGTTGAAGGAACGACTAGCGGGAATTACAATGAGCAGTTCTTC. Amino acids: CSVEGTTSGNYNEQFF. This chain uses TRBV29-1 with TRBJ2-1; 11 bases are a match to TRBD2. Germline V lookup: CDR1 SQVTM, CDR2 ANQGSEA. The CDR3 length is 16 residues. J was trimmed by 4 bases and V by 1 base; bases with no gene match: 6.

This clonotype was observed a handful of times. The chain combines TRBV6-1 with TRBJ1-1; D is possibly TRBD1 (5 bases). This CDR3 is 14 amino acids long. Trimming removed 4 bases at V and 4 bases at J, with 13 bases between. Germline-derived CDR1 and CDR2 are MNHNS and SASEGT. The DNA for the CDR3 is TGTGCCAGCAGTGGTCGGGGCCTTTCCACTGAAGCTTTCTTT. It specifies CASSGRGLSTEAFF.

This clonotype was seen repeatedly, ten times or more. As DNA, the CDR3 is TGTGCCAGCAGTTACTCGACTATAGCAATTTCCTCACGAGACACAGATACGCAGTATTTT. As protein: CASSYSTIAISSRDTDTQYF. The chain couples TRBV6-2 or TRBV6-3 to TRBJ2-3, with a possible D match to TRBD2 (5 bases). Looked up from germline, CDR1 is MNHEY and CDR2 is SVGEGT. The CDR3 loop spans 20 amino acids. Trimming took off 0 bases at V and 2 bases at J, with 24 bases between the two ends.

This clonotype was seen ten or more times. This chain links TRBV28 with TRBJ2-1; the D gene is possibly TRBD2 (6 bases). This CDR3 has 15 residues. Between the trimmed V and J ends, which lost 5 bases and 7 bases, there was a span of 18 bases. CDR1 is MDHEN, CDR2 SYDVKM, per germline. In DNA, the CDR3 is TGTGCCAGCAGTATCGGCGGTAGCGGAGGGAATGAGCAGTTCTTC. Translation: CASSIGGSGGNEQFF.

This chain's CDR3 is CATSDPDRGHEAFF. CDR3 DNA sequence: TGTGCCACCAGTGACCCAGACAGGGGGCATGAAGCTTTCTTT. This chain uses TRBV24-1 with TRBJ1-1; TRBD1 matches 10 bases. The CDR3 loop spans 14 amino acids. Trimming removed 4 bases from V and 7 bases from J; junction bases left unmatched: 5. Per germline, CDR1 KGHDR and CDR2 SFDVKD.

This clonotype was detected only once. The chain employs TRBV28 and TRBJ1-2, with D possibly TRBD1 on 6 matching bases. The length of the CDR3 is 16 residues. Looked up from germline, CDR1 is MDHEN and CDR2 is SYDVKM. V dropped 1 base and J dropped 4 bases, with 16 bases sitting between them. CDR3: CASSLSWGADSYGYTF. For the CDR3, the DNA is TGTGCCAGCAGTTTATCTTGGGGGGCGGACAGCTATGGCTACACCTTC.

There are many counts of this clonotype. CDR3 DNA: TGTGCCAGCCGTCCCCGGGGCAACAGTGGGCAGTATTTT. This codes for CASRPRGNSGQYF. The chain carries TRBV6-1 and TRBJ2-3; possibly TRBD1 or TRBD2 for D (5 bases each). The germline gives CDR1 MNHNS, CDR2 SASEGT. The germline V and J ends were trimmed by 8 bases and 11 bases, with 20 bases remaining between them. The CDR3 totals 13 residues.

Ten or more counts support this clonotype. The rearrangement links TRBV25-1 to TRBJ2-1; the D gene is possibly TRBD1 (5 bases). The V and J ends lost 2 bases and 10 bases respectively, with 18 bases between them. The CDR3 loop spans 15 amino acids. Germline V gives CDR1 MGHDK, CDR2 SYGVNS. CDR3: CASSEIKGSDGEQFF. The CDR3 nucleotides read TGTGCCAGCAGTGAAATAAAGGGGTCCGACGGCGAGCAGTTCTTC.

The table lists this clonotype with many counts. The chain combines TRBV7-3 with TRBJ1-5; the D gene is possibly TRBD1 (5 bases). The V end was cut by 9 bases, the J end by 0 bases, with 9 bases between. Germline-derived CDR1 and CDR2 are SGHTA and FQGTGA. The CDR3 spans 13 residues. The CDR3 DNA sequence: TGTGCCAGGGGGGAGTATAGCAATCAGCCCCAGCATTTT. Its translation is CARGEYSNQPQHF.

This clonotype has just a few counts. The J gene is TRBJ2-5, the V gene TRBV20-1; TRBD1 matches 12 bases. Germline-derived CDR1 and CDR2 are DFQATT and SNEGSKA (reference sequence). The CDR3 contains 15 residues. V lost 0 bases and J lost 4; bases outside the gene matches: 3. For the CDR3, the DNA is TGCAGTGCTAGAGAGGGGACAGGGGGCGGAGAGACCCAGTACTTC. Translating it yields CSAREGTGGGETQYF.

This clonotype appeared a few times. The DNA of the CDR3 is TGTGCCAGCGGATCTTTAGCGGGAGATACGCAGTATTTT. Translated: CASGSLAGDTQYF. The chain employs TRBV6-2 or TRBV6-3 and TRBJ2-3, with 7 bases fitting TRBD2. The CDR3 is 13 amino acids. Germline lookup yields CDR1 MNHEY and CDR2 SVGEGT. The ends lost 8 bases at V and 5 bases at J; junction bases unmatched: 7.

Of note for this clonotype: Since no conserved phenylalanine or tryptophan closes the CDR3, a read error is the likely cause. This chain links TRBV2 with TRBJ1-2; D uncertain. The ends were cut back, 6 bases at V and 8 bases at J, with 13 bases in the middle. This CDR3 has 12 amino acids. Germline V gives CDR1 SNHLY, CDR2 FYNNEI. The chain's CDR3 is CASRVETAGYTL. In DNA, the CDR3 is TGTGCCAGCAGAGTGGAGACGGCAGGCTACACCCTC.

The chain employs TRBV18 and TRBJ2-5, with D unclear. The end of the DNA fits TRBJ2-1 better, so the J call may be wrong. This CDR3 region has 11 residues. CDR1 is KGHSH and CDR2 is LQKENI in the germline V gene. As DNA, the CDR3 is TGTGCCAGCTCACCAGAGGAGACCCAGTTCTTC. Its protein is CASSPEETQFF.